One and the same sample provided the 12 T cell receptor beta chains below, sequenced in a study of T cell responses to AZD1222 COVID-19 vaccine. Clones were read by immunoSEQ multiplex PCR, and TCRdb kept only the in-frame ones, dropping some. Seen here are tens of thousands of clones, roughly 90% observed once, and the top ten hold roughly 2.5%. Material: peripheral blood, obtained 28 days after the second AZD1222 dose. These receptors all come from an adult who received the AZD1222 COVID-19 vaccine.

The V gene is TRBV5-1, the J gene TRBJ2-5; 9 bases line up with TRBD2. This CDR3 has 20 amino acids. Per the germline V gene, CDR1 is SGHRS and CDR2 is YFSETQ. Trimming took 4 bases from V and 1 from J; bases not matched to a gene: 20. The DNA of the CDR3 is TGCGCCAGCAGCCGACCGAAGGGGAGCGGGAGGCTCAATATCCAAGAGACCCAGTACTTC. Residues: CASSRPKGSGRLNIQETQYF.

The J gene is TRBJ1-5, the V gene TRBV20-1; a weak D match, TRBD1 (6 bases). Deletions cut 3 bases from V and 3 bases from J, with 15 bases between. CDR1 DFQATT and CDR2 SNEGSKA come from the germline V gene (reference sequence). The CDR3 is 15 amino acids. The CDR3 region has the DNA TGCAGTGCTAGTACCCGGGGGGCCCTCAATCAGCCCCAGCATTTT. This translates into CSASTRGALNQPQHF.

This sequence joins TRBV12-2 and TRBJ2-1; no check of the table's D call, TRBD2, against the DNA was made. TRBV12-2 is deemed a pseudogene. The CDR3 covers 18 residues. The CDR3 coding sequence is TGTGCAAGTCGCGTAGGGACTAGCGAAAACCGCTCCTACAATGAGCAGTTCTTC. It specifies CASRVGTSENRSYNEQFF.

The rearrangement joins TRBV25-1 to TRBJ2-6, with D perhaps TRBD1 (6 bases). From germline, CDR1 is MGHDK and CDR2 SYGVNS. The CDR3 has 17 residues. V was shortened by 4 bases and J by 0 bases, with 13 bases between the two germline ends. The CDR3 coding sequence is TGTGCCAGCAGTGCCGGGACACTGTTCTCTGGGGCCAACGTCCTGACTTTC. This codes for CASSAGTLFSGANVLTF.

The rearrangement joins TRBV19 to TRBJ2-1; the match to TRBD2 covers 8 bases. CDR3 length: 13 residues. CDR1 is LNHDA and CDR2 is SQIVND in the germline V gene (reference sequence). With V trimmed by 7 bases and J by 8 bases, 7 bases remained unmatched. The CDR3 sequence is CASKRDGGDEQFF. The CDR3, as DNA: TGTGCCAGTAAGAGGGACGGGGGGGATGAGCAGTTCTTC.

This rearrangement joins TRBV7-6 to TRBJ2-6; the D is unclear. V lost 2 bases and J 0 bases, leaving 17 bases between the germline ends. This CDR3 is built from 19 residues. Germline assignment: CDR1 SGHVS and CDR2 FNYEAQ. The CDR3 region has the DNA TGTGCCAGCAGCTTAAGTCCGCCACGCACAAGCTCTGGGGCCAACGTCCTGACTTTC. Its translation: CASSLSPPRTSSGANVLTF.

This chain uses TRBV6-5 with TRBJ2-2, with a possible D match to TRBD2 (6 bases). With 6 bases removed from V and 6 bases from J, the gap between germline ends came to 14 bases. The CDR3 is 14 residues long. Germline CDR1 is MNHEY and CDR2 is SVGAGI. This CDR3 reads CASSAGRRAGELFF. The CDR3 bases are TGTGCCAGCAGCGCGGGAAGGAGGGCCGGGGAGCTGTTTTTT.

The V gene is TRBV19, the J gene TRBJ2-1, with 8 bases matching TRBD2. J was trimmed by 3 bases and V by 7 bases; bases with no gene match: 5. This CDR3 spans 14 amino acids. Germline CDR1 and CDR2: LNHDA and SQIVND (reference sequence). DNA of the CDR3: TGTGCCAGTAAGAGCGGGAGTTTCTACAATGAGCAGTTCTTC. It is translated as CASKSGSFYNEQFF.

This clone came up once. The genes are TRBV3-1 (or the pseudogene TRBV3-2) and TRBJ2-2, with D perhaps matching TRBD1 (5 bases). Looked up from germline, CDR1 is LGHDT and CDR2 is YNNKEL (reference sequence). Trimming removed 2 bases from V and 4 bases from J, with 8 bases in between. This CDR3 has 14 residues. CDR3 DNA sequence: TGTGCCAGCAGCCAACTACAGGTCACCGGGGAGCTGTTTTTT. Its protein is CASSQLQVTGELFF.

The chain has TRBV18 and TRBJ2-5, with D perhaps matching TRBD2 (6 bases). CDR1 is KGHSH and CDR2 is LQKENI in the germline V gene. This CDR3 comprises 15 residues. V was pared by 0 bases and J by 4 bases, with 12 bases between. The CDR3 region is CASSPPTGVGETQYF. DNA for the CDR3: TGTGCCAGCTCACCACCGACGGGAGTGGGAGAGACCCAGTACTTC.

J is TRBJ1-1 and V is TRBV19; 7 bases are shared with TRBD1. CDR3 length: 14 amino acids. V was clipped by 3 bases and J by 5 bases; unmatched bases: 6. Germline-derived CDR1 and CDR2 are LNHDA and SQIVND (reference sequence). CDR3 in DNA: TGTGCCAGTAGTATCACAGGGGTTGAAACTGAAGCTTTCTTT. This sequence encodes CASSITGVETEAFF.

The chain joins TRBV6-5 to TRBJ1-5, with TRBD1 as a possible D gene (5 bases). CDR3 length: 15 amino acids. The V gene lost 6 bases and the J gene lost 0 bases, with 12 bases spanning the gap. Germline V gene lookup returns CDR1 MNHEY and CDR2 SVGAGI. DNA of the CDR3: TGTGCCAGCAGGCCACAGGCATATAGCAATCAGCCCCAGCATTTT. Translating it yields CASRPQAYSNQPQHF.